This T cell receptor (beta chain) was found in a study of blood T cell repertoires in COVID-19 (dated by TCRdb to 2020 to 2022). About the investigation overall: The collaborator samples originated in the United States, Italy and Spain and spanned the acute and convalescent phases of COVID-19. A de-identified subject ID, COVID-19 status, age in years and sex were almost always included in the sample metadata. The repertoires were released in a freely available public database meant as a resource for research on the immune response to SARS-CoV-2. The prospective study material was composed of cDNA or gDNA derived from T cells, B-cell-depleted T cells, or PBMCs. The dataset comprised deeply sampled blood TCRbeta repertoires from subjects exposed to, actively infected with, or recovered from COVID-19. Where available, HLA class I and class II types were taken from metadata supplied by the sample provider and were not determined by assay-based typing. The samples were drawn from the first 160 participants of the ongoing ImmuneRACE study and from 1,200 or so subjects provided by 6 global collaborators.

Whole blood was collected in K2EDTA tubes by collaborating institutions according to the institutions' own protocols. For TCRbeta analysis, collaborators shipped samples in one of three forms: frozen whole blood, isolated PBMCs, or DNA extracted from either of those sample types. The immunoSEQ Assay, a bias-controlled multiplex PCR, was used to amplify TCRbeta CDR3 regions from genomic DNA. As for the original processing: Nucleated cell counts per sample were estimated from amplification of reference gene primers within the assay. To quantify the absolute abundance of each unique TCRbeta CDR3 rearrangement, sequence reads were collapsed and filtered. For each sample, productive Simpson clonality was calculated as the square root of Simpson's diversity index across productive rearrangements. Here the immuneACCESS table is served through TCRdb, limited to in-frame sequences with V and J called. Missing clones are a known gap in these copies; in checked studies unresolved V genes cover under half, and the rest lacks a known reason. The V and J calls and clone size are taken from that table; D and trimming were inferred from the DNA. Recorded for this sample are roughly 100,000 clones; roughly 86% of them occurred a single time. The ten largest clonotypes hold about 10% of the sample.

Study-wide conclusions, independent of this receptor: Clinical and demographic metadata were provided uncurated, with the amount varying by source and participant.

From V the trimming removes 3 bases and from J it removes 1 base, while the gene matches leave 3 bases of the junction unaccounted for. The germline V gene supplies CDR1 KGHSH and CDR2 LQKENI. The CDR3 sequence holds 15 residues, the cysteine and phenylalanine included. The only DNA kept is the CDR3, 45 bases in frame from the first base. This clone was picked up one time. What this receptor recognizes is not known. Base qualities were left out, and no much larger clone turns up one base away. The TCR originated in a man aged 40-50 years with active or convalescent COVID-19. Recombination linked TRBV18 to TRBJ1-2, with 9 bases in between that match TRBD1. The sample was peripheral blood. At the DNA level, the sequence is TGTGCCAGCTCACCCCGGGACAGGGATAACTATGGCTACACCTTC. Its protein is CASSPRDRDNYGYTF. Supplemented by the reference TRBV18 and TRBJ1-2 proteins around the CDR3, the complete variable domain is NAGVMQNPRHLVRRRGQEARLRCSPMKGHSHVYWYRQLPEEGLKFMVYLQKENIIDESGMPKERFSAEFPKEGPSILRIQQVVRGDSAAYFCASSPRDRDNYGYTFGSGTRLTVV.